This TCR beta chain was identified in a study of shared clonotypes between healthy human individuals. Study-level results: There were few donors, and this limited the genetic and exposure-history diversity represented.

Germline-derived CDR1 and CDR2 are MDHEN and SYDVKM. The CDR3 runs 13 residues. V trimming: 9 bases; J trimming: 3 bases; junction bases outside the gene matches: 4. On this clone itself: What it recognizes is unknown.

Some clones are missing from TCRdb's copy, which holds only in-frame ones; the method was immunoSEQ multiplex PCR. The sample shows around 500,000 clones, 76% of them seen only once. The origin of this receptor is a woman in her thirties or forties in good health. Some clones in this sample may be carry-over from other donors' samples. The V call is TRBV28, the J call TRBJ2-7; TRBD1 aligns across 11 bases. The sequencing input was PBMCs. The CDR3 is CASRTGGLYEQYF. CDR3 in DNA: TGTGCCAGTCGGACAGGGGGCCTCTACGAGCAGTACTTC.